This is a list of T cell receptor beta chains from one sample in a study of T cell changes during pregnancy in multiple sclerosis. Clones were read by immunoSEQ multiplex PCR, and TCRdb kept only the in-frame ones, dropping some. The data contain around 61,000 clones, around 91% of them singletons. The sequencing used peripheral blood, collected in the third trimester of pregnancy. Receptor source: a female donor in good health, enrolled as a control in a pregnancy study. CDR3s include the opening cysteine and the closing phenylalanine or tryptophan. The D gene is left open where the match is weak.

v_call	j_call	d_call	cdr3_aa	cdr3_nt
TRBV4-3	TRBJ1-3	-	CASSQASGAGNTIYF	TGCGCCAGCAGCCAAGCCTCAGGGGCTGGAAACACCATATATTTT
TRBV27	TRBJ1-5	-	CASSFRALGNQPQHF	TGTGCCAGCAGTTTCCGCGCTCTCGGCAATCAGCCCCAGCATTTT
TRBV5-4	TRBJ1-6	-	CASSSSRYNSPLHF	TGTGCCAGCAGCTCTTCCCGTTATAATTCACCCCTCCACTTT
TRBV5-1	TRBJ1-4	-	CASSFKGDEKLFF	TGCGCCAGCAGTTTCAAGGGGGATGAAAAACTGTTTTTT
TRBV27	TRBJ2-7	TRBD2	CASQTSEGTYEQYF	TGTGCCAGTCAAACTAGCGAGGGGACCTACGAGCAGTACTTC
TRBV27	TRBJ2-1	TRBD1	CASSLSIRTGRDEQFF	TGTGCCAGCAGTTTGTCTATCAGGACAGGGCGGGATGAGCAGTTCTTC
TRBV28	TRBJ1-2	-	CASSLAQGTYGYTF	TGTGCCAGCAGTTTAGCTCAGGGGACCTATGGCTACACCTTC
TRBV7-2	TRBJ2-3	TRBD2	CASGPLAGADTQYF	TGTGCCAGCGGTCCCTTAGCGGGGGCAGATACGCAGTATTTT
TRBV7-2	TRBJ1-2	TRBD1	CASRETGTGGRANYGYTF	TGTGCCAGCAGGGAGACCGGGACAGGGGGCCGAGCTAACTATGGCTACACCTTC
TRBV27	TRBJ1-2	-	CASRYRGGQNGYTF	TGTGCCAGCCGTTATCGCGGTGGTCAAAACGGCTACACCTTC
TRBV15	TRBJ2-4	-	CATSIDIVSNIQYF	TGTGCCACCAGCATCGACATTGTATCGAACATTCAGTACTTC
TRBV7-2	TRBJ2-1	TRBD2	CASSPTSGYNEQFF	TGTGCCAGCAGCCCGACTAGCGGGTACAATGAGCAGTTCTTC
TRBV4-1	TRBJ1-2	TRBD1	CASSQGQGRSRGYTF	TGCGCCAGCAGCCAAGGACAGGGGAGATCCAGGGGGTACACCTTC
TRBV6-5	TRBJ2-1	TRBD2	CASKGGGYNEQFF	TGTGCCAGCAAGGGCGGGGGCTACAATGAGCAGTTCTTC
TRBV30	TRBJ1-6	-	CAWSVSDLHF	TGTGCCTGGAGTGTATCAGACCTCCACTTT
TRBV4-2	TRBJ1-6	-	CASSPLAGKNSPLHF	TGTGCCAGCAGCCCCCTGGCGGGGAAGAATTCACCCCTCCACTTT
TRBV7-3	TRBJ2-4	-	CASSPTGTTGGIQYF	TGTGCCAGCAGCCCAACCGGGACAACTGGAGGCATTCAGTACTTC
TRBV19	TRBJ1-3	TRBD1	CASSTLGTGVTRTSGNTIYF	TGTGCCAGTAGTACGCTTGGGACAGGCGTCACTCGAACCTCTGGAAACACCATATATTTT
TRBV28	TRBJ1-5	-	CASSWTALRVQPQHF	TGTGCCAGCAGTTGGACAGCCTTAAGGGTTCAGCCCCAGCATTTT
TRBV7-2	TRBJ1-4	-	CASSGRDSPGEKLFF	TGTGCCAGCAGCGGGCGGGACTCCCCTGGAGAAAAACTGTTTTTT
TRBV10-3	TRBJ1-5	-	CAIGGEGRPQHF	TGTGCCATCGGGGGGGAGGGTCGGCCGCAGCATTTT
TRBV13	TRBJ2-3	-	CASSPPTTDTQYF	TGTGCCAGCAGCCCGCCGACTACAGATACGCAGTATTTT
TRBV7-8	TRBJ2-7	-	CASSWSYEQYF	TGTGCCAGCAGCTGGAGCTACGAGCAGTACTTC
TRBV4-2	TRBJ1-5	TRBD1	CASSQGLGGQTNQPQHF	TGTGCCAGCAGCCAAGGTCTTGGGGGACAGACGAATCAGCCCCAGCATTTT
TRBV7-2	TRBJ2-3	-	CASSLSTGSTDTQYF	TGTGCCAGCAGCTTATCGACAGGAAGCACAGATACGCAGTATTTT
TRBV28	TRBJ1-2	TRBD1	CASLADRGYGYTF	TGTGCCAGCCTGGCCGACAGGGGCTATGGCTACACCTTC
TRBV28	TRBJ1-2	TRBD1	CASSLFHRGQGGYTF	TGTGCCAGCAGTTTATTTCACAGGGGGCAAGGAGGCTACACCTTC
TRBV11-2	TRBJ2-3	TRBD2	CASSSYTSGGATDTQYF	TGTGCCAGCAGCTCATATACTAGCGGGGGGGCCACAGATACGCAGTATTTT
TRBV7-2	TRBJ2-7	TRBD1	CASSLSLRTGGYYEQYF	TGTGCCAGCAGCTTAAGCCTGAGGACAGGGGGCTACTACGAGCAGTACTTC